This TCR beta chain stems from a study of T cell repertoires in cytomegalovirus infection. Study information: CMV epitopes in the study were HLA-C-restricted (recently identified) and HLA-B-restricted (well studied). Public TCR beta signatures were indicative of both CMV infection and a matching HLA type.

The V gene's germline CDR1 is WSHSY and CDR2 SAAADI. V lost 7 bases, J lost 0 bases, and 6 bases stayed unmatched. This CDR3 comprises 15 residues. The study, taken as a whole, reports: Frequencies of public TCR beta families were cumulated, and this identified carriers of CMV plus the relevant HLA.

Only a few counts were recorded for this clonotype. Antigen unknown. TCRdb processed the reads anew with MiXCR; each CDR3 protein has one entry. In the table there are some 800,000 distinct CDR3 sequences, approximately 32% of which are singletons. Sequenced material: cultured CD8+ T cells from PBMCs, taken from culture after CMV antigen stimulation. This sequence originates from a human donor in good health (CMV status not recorded). Some clones in this sample may be carry-over from other donors' samples. This chain links TRBV10-2 with TRBJ2-7; 10 nucleotides align to TRBD1. CDR3 residues: CASISDRGSSYEQYF. As DNA, the CDR3 is TGCGCCAGCATATCGGACAGGGGGTCCTCCTACGAGCAGTACTTC.